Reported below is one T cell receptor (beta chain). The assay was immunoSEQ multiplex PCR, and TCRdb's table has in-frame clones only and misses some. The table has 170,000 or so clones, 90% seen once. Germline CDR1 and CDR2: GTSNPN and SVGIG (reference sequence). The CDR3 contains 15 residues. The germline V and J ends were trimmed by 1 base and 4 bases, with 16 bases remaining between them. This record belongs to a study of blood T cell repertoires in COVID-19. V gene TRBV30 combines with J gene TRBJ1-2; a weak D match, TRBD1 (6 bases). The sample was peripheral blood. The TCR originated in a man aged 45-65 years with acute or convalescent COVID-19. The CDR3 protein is CAWSAPPTGFYGYTF. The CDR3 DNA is TGTGCCTGGAGTGCCCCTCCCACAGGGTTCTATGGCTACACCTTC.